This T cell receptor beta chain was recorded in a study of technical replicates of blood from a few donors. The CDR3 totals 15 residues. Per the germline V gene, CDR1 is MGHRA and CDR2 is YSYEKL. Trimming removed 2 bases from V and 4 bases from J, with 11 bases in between. Assay used: immunoSEQ multiplex PCR; TCRdb lists only in-frame clones, some missing. This table holds tens of thousands of clones, around 92% found once. The TCR comes from a human donor in good health. This sequence joins TRBV4-1 and TRBJ2-2, with D possibly being TRBD2 (5 bases). Sequenced sample: T cells isolated from PBMCs. CDR3 region: CASSQPPRGTGELFF. The CDR3 bases are TGCGCCAGCAGCCAACCTCCCCGGGGCACCGGGGAGCTGTTTTTT.